This T cell receptor (beta chain) emerged from a study of control samples from healthy donors and cancer patients. V was pared by 3 bases and J by 5 bases, with 2 bases of the junction left unmatched. Germline CDR1 is KGHDR and CDR2 is SFDVKD. The CDR3 covers 13 residues. Repertoires were generated with immunoSEQ multiplex PCR, while TCRdb's copy carries only in-frame clones and drops some. Of fewer than 500,000 clones listed, roughly 90% were seen once; the top ten hold around 6.5%. The receptor was derived from a man aged 35 to 55 with head and neck cancer. The chain carries TRBV24-1 and TRBJ1-2; 7 bases align to TRBD1. The sample consisted of PBMCs. CDR3 sequence reads: CATSDPGQYGYTF. CDR3 coding DNA: TGTGCCACCAGTGATCCGGGACAGTATGGCTACACCTTC.